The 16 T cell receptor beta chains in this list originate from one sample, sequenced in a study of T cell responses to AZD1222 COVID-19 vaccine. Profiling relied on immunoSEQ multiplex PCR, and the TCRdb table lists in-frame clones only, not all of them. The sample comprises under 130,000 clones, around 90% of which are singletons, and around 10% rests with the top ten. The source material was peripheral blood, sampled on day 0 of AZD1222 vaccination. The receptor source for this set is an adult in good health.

The CDR3 bases are TGCGCCAGCAGCCAACGGGATCTAGCGGCGTCCTACGAGCAGTACTTC. Translating gives CASSQRDLAASYEQYF. The chain employs TRBV4-1 and TRBJ2-7; TRBD2 aligns across 7 bases. The ends lost 2 bases at V and 1 base at J; junction bases unmatched: 8. This CDR3 comprises 16 residues. The germline CDR1 and CDR2 sequences are MGHRA and YSYEKL.

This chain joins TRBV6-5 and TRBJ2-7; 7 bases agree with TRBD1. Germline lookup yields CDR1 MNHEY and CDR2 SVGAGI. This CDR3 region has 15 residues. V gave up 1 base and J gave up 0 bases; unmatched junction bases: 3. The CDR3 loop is CASSYYRDSSYEQYF. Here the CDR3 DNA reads TGTGCCAGCAGTTACTACCGGGACAGCTCCTACGAGCAGTACTTC.

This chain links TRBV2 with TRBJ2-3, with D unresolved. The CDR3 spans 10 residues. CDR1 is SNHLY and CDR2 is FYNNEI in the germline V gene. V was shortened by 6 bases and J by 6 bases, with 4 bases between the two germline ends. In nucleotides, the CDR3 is TGTGCCAGCAGAAGCGATACGCAGTATTTT. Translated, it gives CASRSDTQYF.

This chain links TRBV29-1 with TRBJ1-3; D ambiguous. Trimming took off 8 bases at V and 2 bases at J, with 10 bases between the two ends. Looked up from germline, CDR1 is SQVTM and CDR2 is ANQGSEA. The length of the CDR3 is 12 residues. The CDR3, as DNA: TGCAGCTACGCGGGAGCTGGAAACACCATATATTTT. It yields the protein CSYAGAGNTIYF.

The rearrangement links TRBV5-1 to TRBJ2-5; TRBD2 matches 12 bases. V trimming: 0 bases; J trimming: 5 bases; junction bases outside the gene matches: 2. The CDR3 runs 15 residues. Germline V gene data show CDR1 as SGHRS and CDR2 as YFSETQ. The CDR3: CASSLGLAGAETQYF. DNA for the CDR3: TGCGCCAGCAGCTTGGGACTAGCGGGAGCTGAGACCCAGTACTTC.

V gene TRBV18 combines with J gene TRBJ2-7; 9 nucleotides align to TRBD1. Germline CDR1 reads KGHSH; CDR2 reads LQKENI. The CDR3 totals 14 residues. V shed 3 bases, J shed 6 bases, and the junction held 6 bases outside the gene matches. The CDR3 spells CASSPPPGQGEQYF. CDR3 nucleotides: TGTGCCAGCTCACCCCCACCGGGACAGGGCGAGCAGTACTTC.

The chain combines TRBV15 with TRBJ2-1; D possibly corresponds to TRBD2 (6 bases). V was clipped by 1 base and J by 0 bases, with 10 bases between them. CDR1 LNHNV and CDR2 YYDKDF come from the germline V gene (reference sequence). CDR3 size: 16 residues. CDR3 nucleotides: TGTGCCACCAGCAGAGTTGGGACTTACTCCTACAATGAGCAGTTCTTC. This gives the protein CATSRVGTYSYNEQFF.

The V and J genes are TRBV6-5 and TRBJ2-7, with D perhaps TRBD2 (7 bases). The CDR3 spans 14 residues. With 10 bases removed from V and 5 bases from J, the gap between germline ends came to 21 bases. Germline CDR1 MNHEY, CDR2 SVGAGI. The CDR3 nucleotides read TGTGCCACCTCCCCGCCGGGGGGCATCAACGAGCAGTACTTC. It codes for CATSPPGGINEQYF.

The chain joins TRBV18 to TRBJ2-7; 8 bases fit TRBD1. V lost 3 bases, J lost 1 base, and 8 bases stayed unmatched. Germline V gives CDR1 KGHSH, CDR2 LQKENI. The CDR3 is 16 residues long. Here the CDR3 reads CASSPGLDRVSYEQYF. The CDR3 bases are TGTGCCAGCTCACCTGGGCTGGACAGGGTTTCCTACGAGCAGTACTTC.

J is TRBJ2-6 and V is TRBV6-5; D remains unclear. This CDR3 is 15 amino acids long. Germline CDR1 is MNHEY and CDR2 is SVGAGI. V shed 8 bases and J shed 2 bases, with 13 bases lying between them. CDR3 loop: CASRPVPAGANVLTF. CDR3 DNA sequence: TGTGCCAGCCGACCGGTCCCGGCTGGGGCCAACGTCCTGACTTTC.

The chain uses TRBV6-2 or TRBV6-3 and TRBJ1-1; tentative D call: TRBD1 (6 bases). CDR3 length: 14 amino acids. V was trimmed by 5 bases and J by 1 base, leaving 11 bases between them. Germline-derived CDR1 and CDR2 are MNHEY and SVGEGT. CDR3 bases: TGTGCCAGCAGTCACAGGGAAACGAACACTGAAGCTTTCTTT. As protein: CASSHRETNTEAFF.

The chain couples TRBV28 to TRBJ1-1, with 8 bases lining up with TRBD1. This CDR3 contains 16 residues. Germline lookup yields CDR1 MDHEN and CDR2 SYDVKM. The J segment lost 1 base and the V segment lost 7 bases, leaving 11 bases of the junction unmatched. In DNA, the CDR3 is TGTGCCAGCACCGATCCCAGGGGGCTTACGAACACTGAAGCTTTCTTT. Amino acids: CASTDPRGLTNTEAFF.

The CDR3 is CASSFQGVDEQFF. The CDR3 DNA reads as TGTGCCAGCAGTTTTCAGGGGGTGGATGAGCAGTTCTTC. This rearrangement joins TRBV12-3 or TRBV12-4 to TRBJ2-1; 7 nucleotides agree with TRBD1. This CDR3 is built from 13 residues. V dropped 3 bases and J dropped 8; count of bases not matched to a gene: 4.

The CDR3 sequence is CSLGPEYGYTF. The CDR3 DNA sequence: TGCAGTCTCGGCCCGGAGTATGGCTACACCTTC. The rearrangement links TRBV29-1 to TRBJ1-2; D is undetermined. Germline CDR1 SQVTM, CDR2 ANQGSEA. The CDR3 has 11 residues.

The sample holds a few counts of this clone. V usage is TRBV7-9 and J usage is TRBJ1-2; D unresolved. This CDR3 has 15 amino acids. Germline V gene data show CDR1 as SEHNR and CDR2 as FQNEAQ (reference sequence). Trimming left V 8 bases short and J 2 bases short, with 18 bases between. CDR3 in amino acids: CASAPITRGNYGYTF. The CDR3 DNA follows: TGTGCCAGCGCACCTATCACAAGAGGAAACTATGGCTACACCTTC.

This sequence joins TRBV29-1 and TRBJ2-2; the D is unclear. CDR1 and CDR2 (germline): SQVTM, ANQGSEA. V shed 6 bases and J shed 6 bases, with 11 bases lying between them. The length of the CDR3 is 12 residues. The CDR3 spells CSVSTSPGELFF. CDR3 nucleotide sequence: TGCAGCGTCTCGACAAGTCCCGGGGAGCTGTTTTTT.